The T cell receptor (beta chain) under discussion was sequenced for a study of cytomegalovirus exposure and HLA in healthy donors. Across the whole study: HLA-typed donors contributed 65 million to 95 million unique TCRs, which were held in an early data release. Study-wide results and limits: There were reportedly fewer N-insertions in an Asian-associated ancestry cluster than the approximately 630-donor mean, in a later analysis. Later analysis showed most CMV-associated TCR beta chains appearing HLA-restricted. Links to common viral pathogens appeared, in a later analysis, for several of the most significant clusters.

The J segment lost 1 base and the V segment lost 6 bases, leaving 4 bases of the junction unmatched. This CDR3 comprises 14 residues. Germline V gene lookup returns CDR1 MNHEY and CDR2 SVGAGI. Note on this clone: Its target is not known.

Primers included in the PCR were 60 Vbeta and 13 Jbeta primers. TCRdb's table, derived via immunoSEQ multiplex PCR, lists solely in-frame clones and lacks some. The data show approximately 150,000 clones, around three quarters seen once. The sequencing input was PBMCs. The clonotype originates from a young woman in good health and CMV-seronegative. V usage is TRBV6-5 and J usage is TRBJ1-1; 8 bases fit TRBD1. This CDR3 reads CASSSGQANTEAFF. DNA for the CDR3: TGTGCCAGCAGCTCGGGACAGGCGAACACTGAAGCTTTCTTT.